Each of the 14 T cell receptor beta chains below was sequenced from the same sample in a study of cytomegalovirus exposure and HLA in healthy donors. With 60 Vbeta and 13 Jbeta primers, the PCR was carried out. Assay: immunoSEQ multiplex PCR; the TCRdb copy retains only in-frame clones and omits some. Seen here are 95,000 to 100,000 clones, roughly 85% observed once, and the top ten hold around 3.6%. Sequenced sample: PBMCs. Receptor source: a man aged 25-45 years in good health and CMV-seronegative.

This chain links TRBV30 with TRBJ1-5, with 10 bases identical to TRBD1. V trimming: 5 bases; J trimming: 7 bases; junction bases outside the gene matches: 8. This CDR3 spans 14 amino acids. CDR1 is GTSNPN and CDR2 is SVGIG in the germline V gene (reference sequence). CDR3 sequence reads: CAWGRQGARQPQHF. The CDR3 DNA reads TGTGCCTGGGGAAGACAGGGGGCTAGGCAGCCCCAGCATTTT.

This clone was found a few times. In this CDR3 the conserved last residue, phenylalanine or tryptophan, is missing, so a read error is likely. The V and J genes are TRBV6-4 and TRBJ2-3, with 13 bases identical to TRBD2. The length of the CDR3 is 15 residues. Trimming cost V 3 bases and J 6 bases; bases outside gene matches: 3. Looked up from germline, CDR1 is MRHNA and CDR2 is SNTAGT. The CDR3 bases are TGTGCCAGCAGTGAGACTAGCGGGGGGAGCGATACGCAGTATGTT. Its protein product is CASSETSGGSDTQYV.

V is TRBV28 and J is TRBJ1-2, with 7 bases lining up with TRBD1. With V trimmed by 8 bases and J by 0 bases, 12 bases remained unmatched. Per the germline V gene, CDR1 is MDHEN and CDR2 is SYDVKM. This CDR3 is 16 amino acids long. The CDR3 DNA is TGTGCCAGCCACCCAGACAGGGTCGAAGCTAACTATGGCTACACCTTC. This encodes CASHPDRVEANYGYTF.

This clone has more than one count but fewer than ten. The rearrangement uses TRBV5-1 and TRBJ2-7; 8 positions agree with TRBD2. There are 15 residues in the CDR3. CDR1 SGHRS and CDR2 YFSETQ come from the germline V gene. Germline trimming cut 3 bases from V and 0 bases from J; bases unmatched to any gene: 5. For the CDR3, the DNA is TGCGCCAGCAGCTCTCGTAGCGGGGTCTCCTACGAGCAGTACTTC. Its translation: CASSSRSGVSYEQYF.

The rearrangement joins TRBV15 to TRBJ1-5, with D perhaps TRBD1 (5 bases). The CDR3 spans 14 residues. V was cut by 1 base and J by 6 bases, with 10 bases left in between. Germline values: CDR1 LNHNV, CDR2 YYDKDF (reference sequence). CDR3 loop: CATSRVKGLQPQHF. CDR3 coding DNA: TGTGCCACCAGCAGAGTAAAGGGGCTTCAGCCCCAGCATTTT.

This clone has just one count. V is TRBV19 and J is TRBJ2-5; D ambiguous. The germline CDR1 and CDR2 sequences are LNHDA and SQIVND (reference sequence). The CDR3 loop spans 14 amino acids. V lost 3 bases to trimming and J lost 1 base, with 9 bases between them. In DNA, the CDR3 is TGTGCCAGTAGTATCCCGGGTAGCCAAGAGACCCAGTACTTC. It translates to CASSIPGSQETQYF.

As DNA, the CDR3 is TGTGCCAGCAGTTTGGCGCGGGCAGATACGCAGTATTTT. It encodes CASSLARADTQYF. V usage is TRBV27 and J usage is TRBJ2-3; a possible D gene is TRBD2 (5 bases). The germline V gene has CDR1 MNHEY and CDR2 SMNVEV (reference sequence). CDR3 length equals 13 residues. Trimming stripped 3 bases from V and 4 bases from J, with 8 bases between.

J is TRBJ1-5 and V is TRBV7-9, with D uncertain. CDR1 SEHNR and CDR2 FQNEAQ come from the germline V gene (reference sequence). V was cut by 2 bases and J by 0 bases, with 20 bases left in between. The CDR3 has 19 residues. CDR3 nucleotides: TGTGCCAGCAGCTTATCCGGGGTTGGAGGACGTAATAGCAATCAGCCCCAGCATTTT. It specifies CASSLSGVGGRNSNQPQHF.

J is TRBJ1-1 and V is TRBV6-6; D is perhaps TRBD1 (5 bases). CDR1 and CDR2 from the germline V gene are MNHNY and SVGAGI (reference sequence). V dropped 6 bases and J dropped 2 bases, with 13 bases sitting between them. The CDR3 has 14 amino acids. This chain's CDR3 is CASRSQGSNTEAFF. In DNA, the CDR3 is TGTGCCAGCAGAAGCCAGGGTTCCAACACTGAAGCTTTCTTT.

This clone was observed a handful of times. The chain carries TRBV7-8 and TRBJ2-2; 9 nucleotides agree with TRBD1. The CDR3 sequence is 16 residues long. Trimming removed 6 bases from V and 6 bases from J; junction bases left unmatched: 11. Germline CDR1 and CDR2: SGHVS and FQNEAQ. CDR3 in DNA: TGTGCCAGCAGGCCGGGACAGGGCCCTCTGGCCGGGGAGCTGTTTTTT. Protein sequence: CASRPGQGPLAGELFF.

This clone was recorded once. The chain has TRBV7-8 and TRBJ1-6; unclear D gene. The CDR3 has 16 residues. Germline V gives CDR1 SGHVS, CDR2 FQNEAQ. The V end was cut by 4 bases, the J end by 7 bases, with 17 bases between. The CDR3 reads CASSWDSEGGNSPLHF. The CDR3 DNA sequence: TGTGCCAGCAGCTGGGATTCGGAGGGAGGGAATTCACCCCTCCACTTT.

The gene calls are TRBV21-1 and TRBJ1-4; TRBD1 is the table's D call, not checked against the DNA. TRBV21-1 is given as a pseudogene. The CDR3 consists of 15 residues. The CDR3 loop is CASSPPDIGNEKLFF. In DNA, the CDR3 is TGTGCCAGCAGCCCTCCGGACATAGGAAATGAAAAACTGTTTTTT.

The CDR3 loop reads CASHKAAGPFYGYTF. The DNA of the CDR3 is TGTGCCAGCCACAAGGCGGCAGGGCCCTTCTATGGCTACACCTTC. The rearrangement uses TRBV5-6 and TRBJ1-2; D may be TRBD1 (5 bases). Germline CDR1 is SGHDT and CDR2 is YYEEEE. V was pared by 7 bases and J by 4 bases, with 20 bases between. The length of the CDR3 is 15 residues.

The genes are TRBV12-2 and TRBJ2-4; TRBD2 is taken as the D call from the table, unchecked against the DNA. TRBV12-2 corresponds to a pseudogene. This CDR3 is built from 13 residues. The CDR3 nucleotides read TGTGCAAGTCGCTCAATACTAAAAAACATTCAGTACTTC. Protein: CASRSILKNIQYF.